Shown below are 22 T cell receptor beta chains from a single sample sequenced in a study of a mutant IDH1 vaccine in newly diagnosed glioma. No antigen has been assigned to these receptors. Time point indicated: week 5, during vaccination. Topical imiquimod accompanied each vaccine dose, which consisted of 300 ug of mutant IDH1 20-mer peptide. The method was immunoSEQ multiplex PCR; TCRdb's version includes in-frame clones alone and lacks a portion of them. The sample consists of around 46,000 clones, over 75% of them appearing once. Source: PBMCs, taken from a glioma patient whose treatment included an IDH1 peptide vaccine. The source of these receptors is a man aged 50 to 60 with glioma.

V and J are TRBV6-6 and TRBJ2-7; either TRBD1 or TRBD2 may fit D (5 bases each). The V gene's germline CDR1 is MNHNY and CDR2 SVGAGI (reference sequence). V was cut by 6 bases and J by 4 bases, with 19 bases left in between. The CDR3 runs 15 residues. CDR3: CASRDLAKGAYEQYF. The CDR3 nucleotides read TGTGCCAGCAGGGATCTAGCTAAAGGGGCTTACGAGCAGTACTTC.

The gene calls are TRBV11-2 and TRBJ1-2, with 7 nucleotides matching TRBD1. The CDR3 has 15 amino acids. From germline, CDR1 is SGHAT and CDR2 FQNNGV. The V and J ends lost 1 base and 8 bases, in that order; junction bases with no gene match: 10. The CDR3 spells CASSLAPQGESGYTF. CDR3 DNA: TGTGCCAGCAGCTTAGCTCCCCAGGGGGAGAGCGGCTACACCTTC.

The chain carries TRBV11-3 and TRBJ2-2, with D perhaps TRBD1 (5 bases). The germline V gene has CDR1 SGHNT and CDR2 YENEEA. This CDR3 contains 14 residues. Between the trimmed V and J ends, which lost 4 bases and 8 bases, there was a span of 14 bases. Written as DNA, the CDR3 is TGTGCCAGCAGCTCCCAGGGCGTAACTGGGGAGCTGTTTTTT. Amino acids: CASSSQGVTGELFF.

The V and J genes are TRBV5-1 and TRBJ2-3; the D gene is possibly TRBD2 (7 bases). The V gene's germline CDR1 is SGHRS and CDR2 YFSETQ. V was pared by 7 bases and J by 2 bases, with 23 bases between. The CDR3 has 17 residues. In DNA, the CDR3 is TGCGCCAGCGGGCCCGCGGGGGCCGCCCCTTTCACAGATACGCAGTATTTT. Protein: CASGPAGAAPFTDTQYF.

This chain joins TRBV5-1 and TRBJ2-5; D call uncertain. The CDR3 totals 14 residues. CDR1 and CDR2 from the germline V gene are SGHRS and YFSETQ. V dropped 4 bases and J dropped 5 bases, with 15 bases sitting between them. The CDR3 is CASSRDGALETQYF. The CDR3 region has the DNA TGCGCCAGCAGCCGTGACGGTGCGCTGGAGACCCAGTACTTC. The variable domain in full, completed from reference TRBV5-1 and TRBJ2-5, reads KAGVTQTPRYLIKTRGQQVTLSCSPISGHRSVSWYQQTPGQGLQFLFEYFSETQRNKGNFPGRFSGRQFSNSRSEMNVSTLELGDSALYLCASSRDGALETQYFGPGTRLLVL.

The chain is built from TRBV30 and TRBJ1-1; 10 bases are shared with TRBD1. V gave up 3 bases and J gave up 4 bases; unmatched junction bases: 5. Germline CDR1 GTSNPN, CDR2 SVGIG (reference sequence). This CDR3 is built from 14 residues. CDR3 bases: TGTGCCTGGAGGCCTCGGACAGGGGGCACTGAAGCTTTCTTT. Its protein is CAWRPRTGGTEAFF. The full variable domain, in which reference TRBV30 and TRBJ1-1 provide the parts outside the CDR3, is SQTIHQWPATLVQPVGSPLSLECTVEGTSNPNLYWYRQAAGRGLQLLFYSVGIGQISSEVPQNLSASRPQDRQFILSSKKLLLSDSGFYLCAWRPRTGGTEAFFGQGTRLTVV.

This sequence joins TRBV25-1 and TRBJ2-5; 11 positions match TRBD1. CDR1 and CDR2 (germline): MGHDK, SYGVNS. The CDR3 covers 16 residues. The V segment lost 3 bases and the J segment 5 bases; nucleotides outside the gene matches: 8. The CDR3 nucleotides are TGTGCCAGCAGTGATTTAGGACAGGGGGCTAGGGAGACCCAGTACTTC. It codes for CASSDLGQGARETQYF. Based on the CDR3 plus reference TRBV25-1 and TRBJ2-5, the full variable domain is EADIYQTPRYLVIGTGKKITLECSQTMGHDKMYWYQQDPGMELHLIHYSYGVNSTEKGDLSSESTVSRIRTEHFPLTLESARPSHTSQYLCASSDLGQGARETQYFGPGTRLLVL.

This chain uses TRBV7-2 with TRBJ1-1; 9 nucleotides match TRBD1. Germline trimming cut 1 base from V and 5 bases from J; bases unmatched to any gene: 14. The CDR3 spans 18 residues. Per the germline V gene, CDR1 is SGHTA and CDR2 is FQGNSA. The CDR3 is CASSLETGGVVSRTEAFF. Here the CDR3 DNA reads TGTGCCAGCAGCTTAGAAACAGGGGGCGTCGTCTCTCGGACTGAAGCTTTCTTT.

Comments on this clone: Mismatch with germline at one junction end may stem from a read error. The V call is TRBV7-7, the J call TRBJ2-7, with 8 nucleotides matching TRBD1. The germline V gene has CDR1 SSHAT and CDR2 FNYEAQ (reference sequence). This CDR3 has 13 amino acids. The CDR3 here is CASSPGTGLEQYF. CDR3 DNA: TGTGCTAGCAGCCCGGGGACAGGCCTCGAGCAGTACTTC.

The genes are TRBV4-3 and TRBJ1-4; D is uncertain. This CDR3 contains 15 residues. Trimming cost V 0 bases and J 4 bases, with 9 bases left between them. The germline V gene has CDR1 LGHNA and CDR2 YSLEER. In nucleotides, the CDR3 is TGCGCCAGCAGCCAAGAAGGCAGGCGTAATGAAAAACTGTTTTTT. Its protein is CASSQEGRRNEKLFF.

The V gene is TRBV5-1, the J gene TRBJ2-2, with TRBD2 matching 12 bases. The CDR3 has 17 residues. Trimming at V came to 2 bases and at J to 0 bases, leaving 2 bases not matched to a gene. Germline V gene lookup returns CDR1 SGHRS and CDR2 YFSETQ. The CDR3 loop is CASSLLAGGANTGELFF. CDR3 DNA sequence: TGCGCCAGCAGCTTACTAGCGGGGGGAGCGAACACCGGGGAGCTGTTTTTT.

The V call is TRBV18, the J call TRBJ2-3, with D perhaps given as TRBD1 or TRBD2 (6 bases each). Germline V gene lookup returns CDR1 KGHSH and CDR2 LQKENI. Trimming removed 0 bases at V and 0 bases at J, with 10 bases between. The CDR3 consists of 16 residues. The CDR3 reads CASSPPGGSSTDTQYF. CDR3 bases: TGTGCCAGCTCACCACCGGGGGGCTCTAGCACAGATACGCAGTATTTT.

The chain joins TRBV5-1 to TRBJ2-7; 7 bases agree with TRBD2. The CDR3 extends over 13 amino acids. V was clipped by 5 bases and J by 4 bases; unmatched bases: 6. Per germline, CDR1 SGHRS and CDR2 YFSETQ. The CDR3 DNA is TGCGCCAGCAGGACGGGGGGTTCTTACGAGCAGTACTTC. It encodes CASRTGGSYEQYF.

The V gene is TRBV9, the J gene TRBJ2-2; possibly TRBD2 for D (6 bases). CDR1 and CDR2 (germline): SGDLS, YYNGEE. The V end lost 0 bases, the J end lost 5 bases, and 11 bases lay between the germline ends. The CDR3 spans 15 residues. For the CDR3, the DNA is TGTGCCAGCAGCGTAGACCCTAGCGAAACCGGGGAGCTGTTTTTT. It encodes CASSVDPSETGELFF.

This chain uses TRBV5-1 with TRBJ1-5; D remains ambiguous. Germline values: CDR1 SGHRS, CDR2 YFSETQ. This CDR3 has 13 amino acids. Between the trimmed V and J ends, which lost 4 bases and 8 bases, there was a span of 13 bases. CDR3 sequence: CASSVLVGEPQHF. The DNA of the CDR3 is TGCGCCAGCAGCGTGCTTGTGGGAGAGCCCCAGCATTTT.

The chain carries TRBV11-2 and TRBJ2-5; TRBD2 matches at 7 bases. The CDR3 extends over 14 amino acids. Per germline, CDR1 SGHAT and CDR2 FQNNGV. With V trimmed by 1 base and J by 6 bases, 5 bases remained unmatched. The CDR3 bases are TGTGCCAGCAGCTTAGGATCGGGGGGTCAGACCCAGTACTTC. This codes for CASSLGSGGQTQYF.

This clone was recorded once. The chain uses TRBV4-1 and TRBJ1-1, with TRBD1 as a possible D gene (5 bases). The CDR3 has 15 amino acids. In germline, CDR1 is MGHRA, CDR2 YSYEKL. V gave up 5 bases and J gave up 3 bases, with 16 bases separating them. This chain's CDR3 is CASSERGRSDTEAFF. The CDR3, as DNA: TGCGCCAGCAGCGAAAGGGGAAGGTCGGACACTGAAGCTTTCTTT.

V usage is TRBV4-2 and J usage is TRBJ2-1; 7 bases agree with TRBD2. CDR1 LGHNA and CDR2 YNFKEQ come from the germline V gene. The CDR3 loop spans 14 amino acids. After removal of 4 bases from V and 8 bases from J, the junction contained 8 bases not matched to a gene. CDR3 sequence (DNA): TGTGCCAGCAGCCCTAGCGGACGTGAGCATGAGCAGTTCTTC. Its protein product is CASSPSGREHEQFF.

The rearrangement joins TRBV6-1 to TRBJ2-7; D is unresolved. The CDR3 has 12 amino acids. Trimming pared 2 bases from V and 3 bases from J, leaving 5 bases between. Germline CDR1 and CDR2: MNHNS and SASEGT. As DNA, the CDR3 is TGTGCCAGCAGTGAAAAAGGCTACGAGCAGTACTTC. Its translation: CASSEKGYEQYF.

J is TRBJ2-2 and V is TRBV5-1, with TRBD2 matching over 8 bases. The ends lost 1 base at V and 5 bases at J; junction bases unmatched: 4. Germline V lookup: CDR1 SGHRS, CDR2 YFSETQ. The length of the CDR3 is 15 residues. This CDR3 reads CASSLRRGETGELFF. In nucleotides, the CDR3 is TGCGCCAGCAGCTTGAGGCGGGGGGAAACCGGGGAGCTGTTTTTT.

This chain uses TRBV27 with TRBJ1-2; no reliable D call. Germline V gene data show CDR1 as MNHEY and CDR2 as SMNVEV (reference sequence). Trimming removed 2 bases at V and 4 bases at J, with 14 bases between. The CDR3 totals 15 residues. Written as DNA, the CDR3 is TGTGCCAGCAGTTTAAACAGTTACGGATCCTATGGCTACACCTTC. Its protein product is CASSLNSYGSYGYTF.

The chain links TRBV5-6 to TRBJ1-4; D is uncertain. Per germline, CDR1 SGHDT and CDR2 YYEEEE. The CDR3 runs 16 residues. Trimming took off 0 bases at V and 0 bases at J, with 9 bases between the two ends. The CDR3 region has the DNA TGTGCCAGCAGCTTGGCTCAGATAGCAACTAATGAAAAACTGTTTTTT. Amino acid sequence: CASSLAQIATNEKLFF. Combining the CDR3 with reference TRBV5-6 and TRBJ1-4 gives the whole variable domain DAGVTQSPTHLIKTRGQQVTLRCSPKSGHDTVSWYQQALGQGPQFIFQYYEEEERQRGNFPDRFSGHQFPNYSSELNVNALLLGDSALYLCASSLAQIATNEKLFFGSGTQLSVL.